This is a list of T cell receptor beta chains from one sample in a study of beta chain features in type 1 diabetes. Clones were read by immunoSEQ multiplex PCR, and TCRdb kept only the in-frame ones, dropping some. Of some 330,000 clones listed, around an eighth are singletons. Sequences were obtained from naive CD4+ T cells from blood. The receptors were sampled from a woman aged 18 to 35 with type 1 diabetes. The CDR3 runs from the conserved cysteine through the conserved F or W. Where a row states a size, it is once, few, many or the class of an expanded clone; other rows omit it.

clone size | J gene | V gene | CDR3 protein
NA | TRBJ1-1 | TRBV5-1 | CASSLEGQGNEAFF
NA | TRBJ2-7 | TRBV30 | CACSGGYEQYF
NA | TRBJ1-2 | TRBV6-4 | CASRSTGGYGYTF
few | TRBJ1-1 | TRBV10-3 | CAIRQGVNTEAFF
NA | TRBJ1-2 | TRBV4-3 | CASSQDLSRVGYGYTF
NA | TRBJ2-7 | TRBV25-1 | CASSWSGTYEQYF
few | TRBJ2-2 | TRBV7-2 | CASSLTRLTGELFF
few | TRBJ1-1 | TRBV4-3 | CASSQVISGDTEAFF
NA | TRBJ2-2 | TRBV28 | CASVFSRRNTGELFF
few | TRBJ1-4 | TRBV7-9 | CASSLREQAGKLFF
NA | TRBJ1-1 | TRBV18 | CASSGYGPDTEAFF
NA | TRBJ2-3 | TRBV9 | CASSASRQGTDTQYF
NA | TRBJ2-7 | TRBV30 | CAWSALAGLPYEQYF
NA | TRBJ1-1 | TRBV7-9 | CASSSGALNTEAFF
NA | TRBJ2-6 | TRBV5-1 | CASSVRTGAGANVLTF
few | TRBJ1-2 | TRBV28 | CASSPPPGQEDGYTF
few | TRBJ1-4 | TRBV7-9 | CASSLVGVGQQEKLFF
few | TRBJ1-5 | TRBV30 | CAWSARDNQPQHF
NA | TRBJ2-5 | TRBV7-7 | CASSKDRGGETQYF
NA | TRBJ2-3 | TRBV28 | CASSRRTGVDTQYF
few | TRBJ1-2 | TRBV29-1 | CSVEGRFNYGYTF
NA | TRBJ2-7 | TRBV25-1 | CASTDRRGYEQYF
few | TRBJ2-5 | TRBV27 | CASSEAGTGSPETQYF
NA | TRBJ2-3 | TRBV5-4 | CASSFSPTGLEYF
NA | TRBJ2-3 | TRBV6-5 | CASSERSSQYF
NA | TRBJ2-7 | TRBV7-9 | CASGGYEQYF
few | TRBJ2-5 | TRBV7-2 | CASSPRGLDYVGGETQYF
few | TRBJ2-7 | TRBV25-1 | CASSISYEQYF
few | TRBJ2-7 | TRBV7-2 | CASSPWDSLEQYF